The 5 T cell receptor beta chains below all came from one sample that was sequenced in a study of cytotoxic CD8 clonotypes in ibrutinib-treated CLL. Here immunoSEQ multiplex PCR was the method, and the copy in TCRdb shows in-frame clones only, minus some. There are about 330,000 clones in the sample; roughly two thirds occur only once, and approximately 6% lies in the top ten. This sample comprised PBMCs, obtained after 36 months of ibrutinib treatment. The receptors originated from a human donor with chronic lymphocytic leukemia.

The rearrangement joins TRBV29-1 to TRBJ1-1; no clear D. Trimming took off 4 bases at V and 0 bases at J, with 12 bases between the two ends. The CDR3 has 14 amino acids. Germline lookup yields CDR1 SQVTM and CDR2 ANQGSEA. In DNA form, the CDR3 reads TGCAGCGTTGTTTTCCCGACGGTGAACACTGAAGCTTTCTTT. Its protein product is CSVVFPTVNTEAFF.

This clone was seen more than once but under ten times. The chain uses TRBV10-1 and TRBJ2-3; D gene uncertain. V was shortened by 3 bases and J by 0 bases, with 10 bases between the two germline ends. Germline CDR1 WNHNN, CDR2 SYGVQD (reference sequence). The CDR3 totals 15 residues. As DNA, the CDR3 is TGCGCCAGCAGTGATGGCGGCCAAAGCACAGATACGCAGTATTTT. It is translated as CASSDGGQSTDTQYF.

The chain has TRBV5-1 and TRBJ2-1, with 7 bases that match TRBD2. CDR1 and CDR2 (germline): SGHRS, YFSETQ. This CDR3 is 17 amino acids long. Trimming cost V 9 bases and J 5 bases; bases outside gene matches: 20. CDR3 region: CATKAAAGLASNNEQFF. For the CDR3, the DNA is TGCGCCACCAAGGCAGCAGCGGGGCTAGCGTCCAACAATGAGCAGTTCTTC.

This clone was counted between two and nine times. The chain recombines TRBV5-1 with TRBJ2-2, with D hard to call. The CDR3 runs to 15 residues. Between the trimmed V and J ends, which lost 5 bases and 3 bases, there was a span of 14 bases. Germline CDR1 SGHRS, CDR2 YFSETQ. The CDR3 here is CASSGPIKDTGELFF. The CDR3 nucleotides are TGCGCCAGCAGTGGGCCTATCAAAGACACCGGGGAGCTGTTTTTT.

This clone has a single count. CDR3 sequence: CASSATGFTDTQYF. For the CDR3, the DNA is TGTGCCAGCAGCGCTACAGGGTTCACAGATACGCAGTATTTT. V and J are TRBV6-4 and TRBJ2-3; D may be TRBD1 (6 bases). The V end lost 6 bases, the J end lost 2 bases, and 12 bases lay between the germline ends. CDR1 and CDR2 (germline): MRHNA, SNTAGT. The CDR3 runs to 14 residues.